This record covers a single T cell receptor beta chain. Per the original methods: Reference gene primer amplification in the assay estimated nucleated cell counts. Sequencing used immunoSEQ multiplex PCR; TCRdb keeps in-frame clones, though not all of them. The DNA gave D and trimming, while V, J and clone size come from that table. The sample includes 250,000 to 350,000 clones, 86% of them seen just once. The data stem from a study of blood T cell repertoires in COVID-19. Study overall: The cDNA or gDNA used as material had been derived from T cells, B-cell-depleted T cells, or PBMCs.

Sequenced material: peripheral blood. This receptor was identified in a woman in her twenties or thirties who had recovered from COVID-19.

This CDR3 is CASSFNGLPTGISYEQYF. In DNA form, the CDR3 reads TGCGCCAGCAGCTTTAACGGGCTACCGACAGGGATCTCCTACGAGCAGTACTTC. J is TRBJ2-7 and V is TRBV5-1; 7 bases match TRBD1. The CDR3 has 18 amino acids. Trimming took 2 bases from V and 0 from J; bases not matched to a gene: 14. Germline V gives CDR1 SGHRS, CDR2 YFSETQ.